This TCR beta chain was identified in a study of T cells after yellow fever vaccination. In the study overall: Fractions of low cell number were prepared using SMART-Seq v4 Ultra Low Input.

In its sample, this clonotype was seen a few times. In germline, CDR1 is SGHKS, CDR2 YYEKEE (reference sequence). The V and J ends lost 1 base and 5 bases respectively, with 7 bases between them. This CDR3 comprises 12 residues. The 5'RACE template-switching step produced TCR cDNA and added a universal primer site and UMIs. TCRdb redid the calling of the 5' RACE reads with MiXCR, one entry per CDR3 protein. The table has under 300,000 distinct CDR3 sequences, about 7% seen once; the top ten hold about 0.95%. Here the sequenced sample was CD4+ T cells sorted from PBMCs, taken on the day of the yellow fever booster vaccination. The source of this sequence is a man aged 30 to 39 who received the YFV17D yellow fever vaccine. This rearrangement joins TRBV5-5 to TRBJ2-7; maybe TRBD1 (5 bases). Here the CDR3 DNA reads TGTGCCAGCAGCTTGCAGGGTAACGAGCAGTACTTC. Its translation: CASSLQGNEQYF.